These 12 T cell receptor beta chains came from one sample sequenced in a study of blood T cell repertoires in COVID-19 (dated by TCRdb to the early 2020s). Libraries were prepared through the immunoSEQ multiplex PCR assay. Drawn from immuneACCESS, this table holds only the in-frame rearrangements with V and J called that TCRdb kept. Clones are partly lost; checked studies trace under half to an unresolved V gene and leave the rest unexplained. The sample table lists roughly 320,000 clones, around 90% of them with a count of one. 1.3% of the sample is taken by the ten largest. Sequenced material: peripheral blood. All receptors come from a man between 65 and 85 years old with acute or convalescent COVID-19.

V gene TRBV2 combines with J gene TRBJ1-5; a possible D gene is TRBD1 (6 bases). Germline assignment: CDR1 SNHLY and CDR2 FYNNEI. The CDR3 loop spans 14 amino acids. Trimming cost V 7 bases and J 0 bases, with 10 bases left between them. CDR3 protein: CASTGTYSNQPQHF. The CDR3, as DNA: TGTGCCAGCACCGGGACATATAGCAATCAGCCCCAGCATTTT.

This chain connects TRBV6-5 to TRBJ1-5; the match to TRBD1 covers 7 bases. CDR1 and CDR2 from the germline V gene are MNHEY and SVGAGI. Trimming cost V 6 bases and J 6 bases; bases outside gene matches: 5. This CDR3 is built from 13 residues. The CDR3 DNA is TGTGCCAGCAGCCGACAGGGCGGTCAGCCCCAGCATTTT. It codes for CASSRQGGQPQHF.

The chain uses TRBV23-1 and TRBJ2-5; maybe TRBD2 (7 bases). TRBV23-1 is classed as an ORF, of uncertain function. Trimming took off 1 base at V and 5 bases at J, with 26 bases between the two ends. The CDR3 has 19 amino acids. CDR3 DNA sequence: TGCGCCAGCAGTCAATTTAGGATGGGGTTTTCGGAGGGGGGGGAGACCCAGTACTTC. Translated, it gives CASSQFRMGFSEGGETQYF.

This clone was observed a single time. The chain couples TRBV28 to TRBJ2-7; 9 positions match TRBD2. J gave up 3 bases and V 6 bases, and 9 bases lay outside the gene matches. CDR3 length: 15 residues. CDR1 and CDR2 (germline): MDHEN, SYDVKM. CDR3 amino acids: CASRPPGTSRYEQYF. CDR3 in DNA: TGTGCCAGCAGGCCTCCCGGGACTAGCCGCTACGAGCAGTACTTC. Looking up the rest from reference TRBV28 and TRBJ2-7 gives the full variable domain: DVKVTQSSRYLVKRTGEKVFLECVQDMDHENMFWYRQDPGLGLRLIYFSYDVKMKEKGDIPEGYSVSREKKERFSLILESASTNQTSMYLCASRPPGTSRYEQYFGPGTRLTVT.

This clone was recorded a few times. The chain has TRBV4-3 and TRBJ2-7, with a possible D match to TRBD2 (6 bases). The CDR3 totals 16 residues. Deletions cut 0 bases from V and 6 bases from J, with 18 bases between. The V gene's germline CDR1 is LGHNA and CDR2 YSLEER. CDR3 amino acids: CASSQDHLGGRGEQYF. CDR3 DNA sequence: TGCGCCAGCAGCCAAGATCATCTGGGGGGAAGGGGCGAGCAGTACTTC.

The DNA for the CDR3 is TGCAGTGCTAGTACGGTAGCAGCCTACGAGCAGTACTTC. It specifies CSASTVAAYEQYF. The chain links TRBV20-1 to TRBJ2-7; no clear D gene. The germline V gene has CDR1 DFQATT and CDR2 SNEGSKA (reference sequence). The CDR3 spans 13 residues. Trimming cost V 3 bases and J 2 bases, with 11 bases left between them.

This clone was seen repeatedly, ten times or more. V is TRBV4-3 and J is TRBJ2-2; possibly TRBD2 for D (6 bases). Germline V gives CDR1 LGHNA, CDR2 YSLEER. The ends were cut back, 6 bases at V and 3 bases at J, with 14 bases in the middle. CDR3 length equals 15 residues. The DNA of the CDR3 is TGCGCCAGCAGGGGAGAAACGGGGGACACCGGGGAGCTGTTTTTT. Translation gives CASRGETGDTGELFF.

The chain is built from TRBV11-1 and TRBJ1-5; 7 nucleotides match TRBD1. After removal of 6 bases from V and 4 bases from J, the junction contained 3 bases not matched to a gene. The CDR3 is made up of 13 amino acids. Germline CDR1 is SGHAT and CDR2 is FQDESV (reference sequence). The CDR3 sequence: CASSPGQNQPQHF. The CDR3 nucleotides are TGTGCCAGCAGTCCGGGACAGAATCAGCCCCAGCATTTT. Variable domain in full (rest from reference TRBV11-1 and TRBJ1-5): EAEVAQSPRYKITEKSQAVAFWCDPISGHATLYWYRQILGQGPELLVQFQDESVVDDSQLPKDRFSAERLKGVDSTLKIQPAELGDSAMYLCASSPGQNQPQHFGDGTRLSIL.

The chain recombines TRBV5-5 with TRBJ1-1; TRBD1 is a possible D gene (6 bases). Germline V CDR1 and CDR2: SGHKS, YYEKEE (reference sequence). There are 14 residues in the CDR3. V was cut by 3 bases and J by 3 bases, with 12 bases left in between. The CDR3 reads CASSSQGQDTEAFF. The CDR3 DNA reads as TGTGCCAGCAGCTCTCAGGGGCAGGACACTGAAGCTTTCTTT.

This rearrangement joins TRBV5-4 to TRBJ1-2; D is possibly TRBD1 (6 bases). Trimming removed 4 bases at V and 3 bases at J, with 10 bases between. The germline gives CDR1 SGHNT, CDR2 YYREEE (reference sequence). CDR3 length: 13 residues. CDR3 residues: CASSPQGYYGYTF. The CDR3 DNA sequence: TGTGCCAGCAGCCCGCAGGGGTACTATGGCTACACCTTC.

This clone was counted between two and nine times. The gene calls are TRBV3-1 (or the pseudogene TRBV3-2) and TRBJ2-1, with D possibly being TRBD2 (6 bases). The CDR3 loop spans 14 amino acids. Germline V gene sequence: CDR1 LGHDT, CDR2 YNNKEL (reference sequence). V lost 4 bases and J lost 6, with 13 bases in between. CDR3 DNA: TGTGCCAGCAGCCTAGCGGATGATCTCAATGAGCAGTTCTTC. Residues: CASSLADDLNEQFF.

The chain links TRBV6-7 to TRBJ2-5; D might be TRBD1 (6 bases). TRBV6-7 is flagged as an ORF with uncertain function. The V gene lost 4 bases and the J gene lost 2 bases, with 29 bases spanning the gap. The CDR3 covers 20 residues. CDR3 DNA sequence: TGTGCCAGCAGTTCCCCCCTTACACATTCTTCCGGGACAAAACAAGAGACCCAGTACTTC. Residues: CASSSPLTHSSGTKQETQYF.